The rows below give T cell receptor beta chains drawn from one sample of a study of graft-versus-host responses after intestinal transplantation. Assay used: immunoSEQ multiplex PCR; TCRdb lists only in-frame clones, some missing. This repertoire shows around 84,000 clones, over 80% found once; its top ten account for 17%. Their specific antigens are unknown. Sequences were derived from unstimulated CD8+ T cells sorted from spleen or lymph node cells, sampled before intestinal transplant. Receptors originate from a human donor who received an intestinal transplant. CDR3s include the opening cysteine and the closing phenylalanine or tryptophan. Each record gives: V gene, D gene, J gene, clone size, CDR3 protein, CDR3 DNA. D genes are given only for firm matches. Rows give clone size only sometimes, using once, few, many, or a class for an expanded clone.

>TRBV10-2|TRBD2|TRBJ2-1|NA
CASSEVLLLAGNNEQFF
TGCGCCAGCAGTGAAGTTTTGCTACTAGCGGGGAACAATGAGCAGTTCTTC
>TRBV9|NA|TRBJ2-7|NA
CASSPEGLIYEQYF
TGTGCCAGCAGCCCGGAGGGGCTAATCTACGAGCAGTACTTC
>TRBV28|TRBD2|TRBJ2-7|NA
CASRLAGGREQYF
TGTGCCAGCAGACTAGCGGGAGGGAGGGAGCAGTACTTC
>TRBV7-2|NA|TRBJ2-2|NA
CASSLPPAQNTGELFF
TGTGCCAGCAGCCTACCCCCCGCACAGAACACCGGGGAGCTGTTTTTT
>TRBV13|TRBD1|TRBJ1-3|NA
CASSSRGFSGNTIYF
TGTGCCAGCAGCTCCAGGGGGTTTTCTGGAAACACCATATATTTT
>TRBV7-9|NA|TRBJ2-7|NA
CASETDSYEQYF
TGTGCCAGCGAGACAGATTCCTACGAGCAGTACTTC
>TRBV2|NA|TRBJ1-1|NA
CASSAGFGQPFNTEAFF
TGTGCCAGCAGTGCGGGATTTGGCCAGCCCTTTAACACTGAAGCTTTCTTT
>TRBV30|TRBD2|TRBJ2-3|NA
CAWSVDLAGTDTQYF
TGTGCCTGGAGTGTAGATCTAGCGGGCACAGATACGCAGTATTTT
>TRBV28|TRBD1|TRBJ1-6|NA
CASSLGTGDNSPLHF
TGTGCCAGCAGTTTAGGGACAGGGGATAATTCACCCCTCCACTTT
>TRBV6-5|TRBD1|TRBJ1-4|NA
CASSYQTGFQEKLFF
TGTGCCAGCAGTTACCAGACAGGGTTTCAGGAAAAACTGTTTTTT
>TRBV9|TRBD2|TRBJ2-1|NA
CASSGLAGDNEQFF
TGTGCCAGCAGCGGACTAGCGGGGGACAATGAGCAGTTCTTC
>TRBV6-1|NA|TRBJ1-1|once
CASSDRVYTEAFF
TGTGCCAGCAGTGACAGGGTTTACACTGAAGCTTTCTTT
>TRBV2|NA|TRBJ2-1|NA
CASSDPGTSPANEQFF
TGTGCCAGCAGTGATCCCGGGACATCCCCTGCCAATGAGCAGTTCTTC
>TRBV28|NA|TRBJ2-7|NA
CASSPGLDYEQYF
TGTGCCAGCAGTCCCGGACTGGACTACGAGCAGTACTTC
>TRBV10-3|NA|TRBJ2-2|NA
CAIRVYAGELFF
TGTGCCATCCGCGTGTACGCCGGGGAGCTGTTTTTT
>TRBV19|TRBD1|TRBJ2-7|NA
CASSIGQEAYEQYF
TGTGCCAGTAGTATCGGACAGGAGGCCTACGAGCAGTACTTC
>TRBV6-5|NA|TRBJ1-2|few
CASSGGDRYHGYTF
TGTGCCAGCTCGGGGGGCGACAGGTATCATGGCTACACCTTC
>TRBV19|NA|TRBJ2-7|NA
CASSIGSGRYEQYF
TGTGCCAGTAGTATAGGTTCAGGGAGGTACGAGCAGTACTTC
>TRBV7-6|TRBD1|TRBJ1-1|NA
CASSRTGLNTEAFF
TGTGCCAGCAGCCGGACAGGGTTAAACACTGAAGCTTTCTTT
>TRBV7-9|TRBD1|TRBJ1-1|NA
CASSLVEGDREGAEAFF
TGTGCCAGCAGCTTAGTTGAAGGGGACAGGGAAGGAGCTGAAGCTTTCTTT
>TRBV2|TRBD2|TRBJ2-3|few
CASRVKRASGRSTDTQYF
TGTGCCAGCCGAGTGAAGCGAGCTAGCGGGAGGAGCACAGATACGCAGTATTTT
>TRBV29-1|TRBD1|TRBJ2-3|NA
CSVDDDRGPTDTQYF
TGCAGCGTTGACGATGACAGGGGCCCCACAGATACGCAGTATTTT
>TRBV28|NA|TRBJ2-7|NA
CASSLVVFTEQYF
TGTGCCAGCAGTTTGGTCGTGTTCACAGAGCAGTACTTC
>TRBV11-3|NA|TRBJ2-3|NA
CASSLDGPYTQYF
TGTGCCAGCAGCTTAGACGGGCCGTATACGCAGTATTTT
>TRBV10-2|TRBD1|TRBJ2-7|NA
CASSADRGSEQYF
TGCGCCAGCAGTGCGGACAGGGGATCCGAGCAGTACTTC
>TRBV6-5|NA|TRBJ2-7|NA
CASSYVVNGEQYF
TGTGCCAGCAGTTATGTAGTTAACGGGGAGCAGTACTTC
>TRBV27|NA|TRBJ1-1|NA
CASTIGGSNTEAFF
TGTGCCAGCACGATCGGGGGCTCGAACACTGAAGCTTTCTTT
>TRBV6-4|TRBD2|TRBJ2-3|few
CASSDGSGGDTQYF
TGTGCCAGCAGTGATGGGTCGGGAGGAGATACGCAGTATTTT
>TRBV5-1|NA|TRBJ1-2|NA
CASRPLRAGFYGYTF
TGCGCCAGCAGACCCCTCCGGGCGGGATTCTATGGCTACACCTTC